These 11 T cell receptor beta chains were sequenced from one sample in a study of T cell repertoires in cytomegalovirus infection. TCRdb independently ran MiXCR on the reads; one entry per CDR3 protein. The profile shows about 260,000 distinct CDR3 sequences, 9.1% of them singletons. Sequenced sample: PBMCs. The receptor set was obtained from a human donor in good health (CMV status not recorded). Some clones in this sample may be carry-over from other donors' samples.

The rearrangement uses TRBV20-1 and TRBJ1-6, with a possible D match to TRBD1 (6 bases). The CDR3 consists of 15 residues. V dropped 3 bases and J dropped 3 bases, with 12 bases sitting between them. Germline CDR1 and CDR2: DFQATT and SNEGSKA (reference sequence). CDR3 loop: CSASSGVSYNSPLHF. The CDR3 DNA reads TGCAGTGCTAGTTCAGGGGTGAGCTATAATTCACCCCTCCACTTT.

The table lists this clonotype with many counts. The chain combines TRBV25-1 with TRBJ1-1; 11 nucleotides agree with TRBD1. Germline V lookup: CDR1 MGHDK, CDR2 SYGVNS. The CDR3 loop spans 14 amino acids. The V gene end was trimmed by 5 bases and the J gene end by 4 bases; junction bases not matched to a gene: 3. Here the CDR3 reads CASSLGQGGTEAFF. The CDR3 DNA is TGTGCCAGCAGTTTGGGACAGGGGGGCACTGAAGCTTTCTTT.

J is TRBJ1-1 and V is TRBV7-2, with 7 nucleotides matching TRBD1. CDR1 is SGHTA and CDR2 is FQGNSA in the germline V gene. This CDR3 has 12 residues. Trimming took 3 bases from V and 8 from J; bases not matched to a gene: 3. CDR3 sequence: CASSFSDREAFF. The CDR3 DNA reads as TGTGCCAGCAGCTTTTCGGACAGGGAAGCTTTCTTT.

The chain joins TRBV4-2 to TRBJ2-7; 8 nucleotides agree with TRBD2. CDR3 length equals 15 residues. With V trimmed by 5 bases and J by 5 bases, 11 bases remained unmatched. The germline CDR1 and CDR2 sequences are LGHNA and YNFKEQ. The CDR3 loop reads CASSELRGGLDEQYF. Here the CDR3 DNA reads TGTGCCAGCAGCGAGCTCCGGGGGGGCCTCGACGAGCAGTACTTC.

The V and J genes are TRBV4-3 and TRBJ2-5, with no clear D. Per the germline V gene, CDR1 is LGHNA and CDR2 is YSLEER. V was trimmed by 0 bases and J by 5 bases, leaving 16 bases between them. The CDR3 sequence is 16 residues long. The CDR3 reads CASSQDTAVVGETQYF. CDR3 nucleotide sequence: TGCGCCAGCAGCCAAGATACCGCGGTGGTTGGGGAGACCCAGTACTTC.

This clonotype was seen repeatedly, ten times or more. The chain links TRBV5-5 to TRBJ2-7; 7 bases are shared with TRBD1. Germline V lookup: CDR1 SGHKS, CDR2 YYEKEE (reference sequence). CDR3 size: 13 residues. The junction had 7 bases not matched to a gene; V was cut back by 3 bases and J by 7 bases. CDR3 loop: CASSWGTAGEQYF. CDR3 sequence (DNA): TGTGCCAGCAGCTGGGGGACAGCCGGGGAGCAGTACTTC.

Ten or more counts support this clonotype. The V and J genes are TRBV7-2 and TRBJ2-3, with TRBD2 identical over 8 bases. The germline gives CDR1 SGHTA, CDR2 FQGNSA. The ends lost 6 bases at V and 5 bases at J; junction bases unmatched: 19. This CDR3 contains 18 residues. In nucleotides, the CDR3 is TGTGCCAGCAGTTCACCCGGGGGGCTAGCGGGCCTTGGAGATACGCAGTATTTT. It specifies CASSSPGGLAGLGDTQYF.

Comments on this clonotype: This may stem from a read error, because a much larger clone lies one nucleotide away. The rearrangement joins TRBV7-2 to TRBJ2-7; D is unclear. The CDR3 runs to 15 residues. Germline assignment: CDR1 SGHTA and CDR2 FQGNSA. V gave up 7 bases and J gave up 2 bases, with 18 bases separating them. The CDR3 is CASNQRQVPPYEQYF. The CDR3 DNA sequence: TGTGCCAGCAACCAAAGGCAGGTTCCACCCTACGAGCAGTACTTC.

The chain employs TRBV7-8 and TRBJ2-5; a possible D gene is TRBD2 (7 bases). The V and J ends lost 5 bases and 9 bases respectively, with 19 bases between them. Germline CDR1 and CDR2: SGHVS and FQNEAQ. The length of the CDR3 is 14 residues. The CDR3 sequence is CASSRGGGPRPQYF. Written as DNA, the CDR3 is TGTGCCAGCAGCAGAGGGGGGGGCCCGAGGCCCCAGTACTTC. The full variable domain, rest sourced from reference TRBV7-8 and TRBJ2-5, is GAGVSQSPRYKVAKRGQDVALRCDPISGHVSLFWYQQALGQGPEFLTYFQNEAQLDKSGLPSDRFFAERPEGSVSTLKIQRTQQEDSAVYLCASSRGGGPRPQYFGPGTRLLVL.

This clonotype was seen many times. This chain links TRBV7-9 with TRBJ2-1, with 9 positions matching TRBD2. V was clipped by 1 base and J by 0 bases; unmatched bases: 4. Germline V gene data show CDR1 as SEHNR and CDR2 as FQNEAQ (reference sequence). This CDR3 has 17 residues. The CDR3: CASSLEGGGASYNEQFF. The CDR3 DNA reads TGTGCCAGCAGCTTAGAGGGCGGGGGGGCCTCCTACAATGAGCAGTTCTTC.

This clonotype was recorded at least ten times. The V gene is TRBV7-3, the J gene TRBJ2-5; 8 bases fit TRBD1. CDR3 length equals 13 residues. V shed 5 bases, J shed 4 bases, and the junction held 3 bases outside the gene matches. Per germline, CDR1 SGHTA and CDR2 FQGTGA. The CDR3 sequence: CASSVDRGETQYF. DNA of the CDR3: TGTGCCAGCAGCGTAGACAGGGGAGAGACCCAGTACTTC.